A single sample is the source of the 2 T cell receptor beta chains below, sequenced in a study of vaccination and CD4 T cells after COVID-19. The treatment denotes: roughly ten-day PBMC culture with coronavirus spike peptide pools or control peptides (ViraFEST assay). Cultured CD4+ T cells had their DNA profiled by the Oncomine TCR Beta short-read assay. TCRdb itself ran the PCR reads through MiXCR, one entry per CDR3 protein. The sample holds over 14,000 distinct CDR3 sequences, about 55% seen once. These receptors' targets are unknown. The sequencing input was CD4+ T cells from blood, cultured in vitro. These receptors were obtained from a human donor who had recovered from COVID-19.

V usage is TRBV20-1 and J usage is TRBJ2-5, with TRBD1 matching over 8 bases. After removal of 1 base from V and 5 bases from J, the junction contained 9 bases not matched to a gene. Germline values: CDR1 DFQATT, CDR2 SNEGSKA (reference sequence). The CDR3 is 15 amino acids. The CDR3 here is CSARAPQGAGETQYF. In nucleotides, the CDR3 is TGCAGTGCTAGAGCCCCTCAGGGGGCAGGTGAGACCCAGTACTTC.

V and J are TRBV7-9 and TRBJ2-2; the match to TRBD2 covers 7 bases. V lost 4 bases and J lost 1; bases outside the gene matches: 6. The CDR3 runs 16 residues. The germline gives CDR1 SEHNR, CDR2 FQNEAQ (reference sequence). In DNA, the CDR3 is TGTGCCAGCAGCTACCCGAGCGGGAAGAACACCGGGGAGCTGTTTTTT. It is translated as CASSYPSGKNTGELFF.